A selection of T cell receptor beta chains follows, all from one sample in a study of cytomegalovirus exposure and HLA in healthy donors. Sequencing was performed with immunoSEQ multiplex PCR; in TCRdb, only in-frame clones are kept and a portion is missing. Among 150,000 or so clones listed, 60% to 85% were seen once. Sequencing input: PBMCs. The receptors originated from a man between 35 and 55 years old in good health and CMV-seropositive. CDR3s include the opening cysteine and the closing phenylalanine or tryptophan. D genes are given only for firm matches. Size tells how often a clone was seen (once, few, many) or the class of an expanded clone, and some rows leave it out.

clone_size j_call d_call v_call cdr3_aa cdr3_nt
- TRBJ1-4 TRBD1 TRBV28 CASSGAGTGVEKLFF TGTGCCAGCAGTGGAGCCGGGACAGGGGTCGAAAAACTGTTTTTT
- TRBJ2-7 TRBD2 TRBV5-4 CASSSQSGRGSYEQYF TGTGCCAGCAGCTCACAAAGCGGGAGGGGATCCTACGAGCAGTACTTC
- TRBJ2-3 TRBD2 TRBV28 CASSLWTSGVSTDTQYF TGTGCCAGCAGTTTATGGACTAGCGGAGTTAGCACAGATACGCAGTATTTT
- TRBJ1-6 - TRBV5-8 CASSSQGNIPPLHF TGTGCCAGCAGCTCCCAGGGGAATATCCCACCCCTCCACTTT
- TRBJ2-1 - TRBV6-5 CASSYSLGEQFF TGTGCCAGCAGTTACTCCCTCGGGGAGCAGTTCTTC
- TRBJ1-1 - TRBV7-9 CASSSHGATEAFF TGTGCCAGCAGCTCCCATGGGGCGACTGAAGCTTTCTTT
- TRBJ1-1 TRBD1 TRBV28 CASSQGTDASQAFF TGTGCCAGCAGCCAAGGGACAGACGCGAGCCAAGCTTTCTTT
- TRBJ1-1 TRBD1 TRBV18 CASSPNSGQPTNTEAFF TGTGCCAGCTCACCCAATTCGGGACAGCCCACTAACACTGAAGCTTTCTTT
- TRBJ2-3 TRBD1 TRBV7-8 CASSKPGQGGLDTQYF TGTGCCAGCAGCAAACCGGGACAGGGAGGCTTAGATACGCAGTATTTT
- TRBJ2-3 TRBD2 TRBV6-5 CASSYAGEADTQYF TGTGCCAGCAGTTACGCGGGAGAAGCGGATACGCAGTATTTT
- TRBJ2-1 TRBD2 TRBV6-1 CASSEAQGGRDEQFF TGTGCCAGCAGTGAAGCGCAAGGTGGGAGGGATGAGCAGTTCTTC
- TRBJ2-2 TRBD2 TRBV19 CASSTRRFVASGTSGELFF TGTGCCAGTAGTACCCGGCGGTTTGTGGCTAGCGGGACCTCCGGGGAGCTGTTTTTT
- TRBJ1-1 - TRBV5-4 CASSPPGRGMNTEAFF TGTGCCAGCAGCCCGCCGGGCAGGGGCATGAACACTGAAGCTTTCTTT
- TRBJ2-4 TRBD1 TRBV9 CASSVGPQTGTNQGSQYF TGTGCCAGCAGCGTAGGCCCCCAGACAGGGACCAACCAAGGCAGTCAGTACTTC
once TRBJ2-4 TRBD2 TRBV15 CATSSYRGGLAKNIQYF TGTGCCACCAGCAGCTACCGGGGGGGGCTAGCCAAAAACATTCAGTACTTC
- TRBJ2-7 TRBD2 TRBV9 CASSPREVSYEQYF TGTGCCAGCAGCCCCCGGGAGGTTTCCTACGAGCAGTACTTC
- TRBJ2-2 - TRBV11-2 CASSSATGWTGELFF TGTGCCAGCAGCTCGGCCACGGGATGGACCGGGGAGCTGTTTTTT
once TRBJ1-2 - TRBV25-1 CASSADGVRGYTF TGTGCCAGCAGCGCCGACGGGGTAAGGGGCTACACCTTC
- TRBJ2-2 - TRBV7-2 CASSLGVGELFF TGTGCCAGCAGCTTAGGCGTCGGGGAGCTGTTTTTT
- TRBJ2-1 TRBD2 TRBV14 CASSQDGTRIYNEQFF TGTGCCAGCAGCCAAGATGGGACTAGAATCTACAATGAGCAGTTCTTC
- TRBJ2-5 - TRBV15 CATSRDRAQETQYF TGTGCCACCAGCAGAGACAGGGCCCAAGAGACCCAGTACTTC
- TRBJ2-1 TRBD2 TRBV11-2 CASSAQSGAYNEQFF TGTGCCAGCAGCGCCCAGAGCGGGGCCTACAATGAGCAGTTCTTC
- TRBJ2-3 TRBD1 TRBV4-3 CASSHSRNRGADTQYF TGCGCCAGCAGCCATAGCCGTAACAGGGGGGCAGATACGCAGTATTTT